This T cell receptor (beta chain) was sequenced for a study of beta chain features in type 1 diabetes. The CDR3 has 13 amino acids. The V gene's germline CDR1 is MNHEY and CDR2 SVGAGI. Trimming shortened V by 2 bases and J by 3 bases, and 6 bases separated the two germline ends. Since all of the isolated RNA was reverse transcribed, expressed TCRB transcripts were what got sequenced. Method: immunoSEQ multiplex PCR; TCRdb's copy keeps in-frame clones and lacks some. This table has about 60,000 clones, 59% appearing once. This receptor was obtained from a woman aged 18 to 35 in good health. Sequences were obtained from Tregs from blood. This chain joins TRBV6-5 and TRBJ2-3, with D perhaps TRBD2 (6 bases). This CDR3 reads CASSYGGTDTQYF. The CDR3 nucleotides are TGTGCCAGCAGTTACGGGGGGACAGATACGCAGTATTTT.